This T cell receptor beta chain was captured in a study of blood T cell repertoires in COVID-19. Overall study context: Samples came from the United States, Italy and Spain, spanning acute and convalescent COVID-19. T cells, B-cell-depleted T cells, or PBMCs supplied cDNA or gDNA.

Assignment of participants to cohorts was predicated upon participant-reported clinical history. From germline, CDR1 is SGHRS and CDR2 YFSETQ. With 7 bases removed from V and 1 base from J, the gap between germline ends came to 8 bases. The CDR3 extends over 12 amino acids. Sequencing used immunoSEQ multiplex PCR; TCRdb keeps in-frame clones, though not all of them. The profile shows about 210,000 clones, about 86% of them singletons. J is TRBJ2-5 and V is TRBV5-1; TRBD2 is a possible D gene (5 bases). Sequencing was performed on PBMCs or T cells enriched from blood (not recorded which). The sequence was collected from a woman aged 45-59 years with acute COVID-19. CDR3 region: CASQRSQETQYF. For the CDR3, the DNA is TGCGCCAGCCAGCGGAGCCAAGAGACCCAGTACTTC.